The 20 T cell receptor beta chains below were found in one sample sequenced in a study of blood T cell repertoires in COVID-19 (dated by TCRdb to about 2020). The library relied on the immunoSEQ multiplex PCR assay. TCRdb obtained this table from immuneACCESS and retained in-frame rearrangements with V and J assigned. These tables miss some clones; where compared with another copy, unresolved V genes account for less than half of the shortfall, and the remainder is unexplained. This sample holds roughly 190,000 clones; approximately 89% were observed only once. The ten largest clones take up under 9.5% of the sample. Sequencing input: peripheral blood. The source is a woman aged 55 to 70 with acute or convalescent COVID-19.

This chain uses TRBV11-3 with TRBJ1-3; D is ambiguous. Trimming left V 5 bases short and J 0 bases short, with 5 bases between. The CDR3 sequence is 13 residues long. Germline V gene data show CDR1 as SGHNT and CDR2 as YENEEA. The CDR3 DNA reads TGTGCCAGCAGCCGGGGCTCTGGAAACACCATATATTTT. Amino acids: CASSRGSGNTIYF. The full variable domain, its missing parts supplied by reference TRBV11-3 and TRBJ1-3, is EAGVVQSPRYKIIEKKQPVAFWCNPISGHNTLYWYLQNLGQGPELLIRYENEEAVDDSQLPKDRFSAERLKGVDSTLKIQPAELGDSAVYLCASSRGSGNTIYFGEGSWLTVV.

The J gene is TRBJ2-3, the V gene TRBV2; 9 bases fit TRBD2. The trim removed 6 bases at V and 3 bases at J, leaving 7 bases unmatched. CDR3 length equals 15 residues. Germline CDR1 and CDR2: SNHLY and FYNNEI. The CDR3 DNA reads as TGTGCCAGCAGCCAAGCGGGAGGAAGGACAGATACGCAGTATTTT. Translation gives CASSQAGGRTDTQYF.

This clone was seen a few times. This chain uses TRBV5-1 with TRBJ2-5; D ambiguous. Trimming shortened V by 0 bases and J by 5 bases, and 8 bases separated the two germline ends. Per germline, CDR1 SGHRS and CDR2 YFSETQ. This CDR3 region has 13 residues. The CDR3 sequence is CASSLVHGETQYF. CDR3 bases: TGCGCCAGCAGCTTGGTTCACGGGGAGACCCAGTACTTC.

The chain uses TRBV6-5 and TRBJ1-1, with 7 bases fitting TRBD1. After removal of 8 bases from V and 2 bases from J, the junction contained 8 bases not matched to a gene. This CDR3 comprises 14 residues. Germline CDR1 reads MNHEY; CDR2 reads SVGAGI. The CDR3 sequence is CASRLDRVNTEAFF. DNA for the CDR3: TGTGCCAGCCGACTCGACAGGGTTAACACTGAAGCTTTCTTT.

This clone has only a few counts. V and J are TRBV10-3 and TRBJ1-1; 7 nucleotides align to TRBD1. In germline, CDR1 is ENHRY, CDR2 SYGVKD. V shed 2 bases and J 8 bases; nucleotides not matched to a gene: 5. There are 13 residues in the CDR3. The CDR3 reads CAISEGTVREAFF. CDR3 coding DNA: TGTGCCATCAGTGAGGGGACAGTGAGAGAAGCTTTCTTT.

The sample holds one count of this clone. The chain uses TRBV5-6 and TRBJ1-2; maybe TRBD1 (6 bases). V lost 5 bases, J lost 6 bases, and 20 bases lay in between. Germline V gene lookup returns CDR1 SGHDT and CDR2 YYEEEE. CDR3 length: 15 amino acids. CDR3 nucleotide sequence: TGTGCCAGCAGAGGTACAGGGCTTTCAGTAGATGGCTACACCTTC. The encoded protein is CASRGTGLSVDGYTF. The full variable domain, its missing parts supplied by reference TRBV5-6 and TRBJ1-2, is DAGVTQSPTHLIKTRGQQVTLRCSPKSGHDTVSWYQQALGQGPQFIFQYYEEEERQRGNFPDRFSGHQFPNYSSELNVNALLLGDSALYLCASRGTGLSVDGYTFGSGTRLTVV.

As to this clone: Relative to the germline gene, one junction end is altered; a read error may explain this. The chain has TRBV5-1 and TRBJ1-1; D remains unclear. Germline V CDR1 and CDR2: SGHRS, YFSETQ. The CDR3 covers 14 residues. CDR3 loop: CASSLAGSNAEAFF. DNA of the CDR3: TGCGCCAGCAGCTTGGCGGGGTCGAACGCTGAAGCTTTCTTT.

This chain links TRBV27 with TRBJ1-1, with D unresolved. Germline lookup yields CDR1 MNHEY and CDR2 SMNVEV (reference sequence). V lost 3 bases, J lost 4 bases, and 9 bases lay in between. The CDR3 loop spans 13 amino acids. Written as DNA, the CDR3 is TGTGCCAGCAGTTTCGTCGGGTCCACTGAAGCTTTCTTT. As protein: CASSFVGSTEAFF.

Note on this clone: One end of the junction fails to match germline, which may point to a read error. The chain carries TRBV6-5 and TRBJ1-6; TRBD1 matches 8 bases. Germline CDR1 is MNHEY and CDR2 is SVGAGI. This CDR3 contains 15 residues. The CDR3 DNA follows: TGTGCCAGCAGCCTAGGACAGGGAAATAATCCACCCCTCCACTTT. It is translated as CASSLGQGNNPPLHF.

This chain links TRBV11-2 with TRBJ2-1, with D perhaps matching TRBD2 (5 bases). Trimming removed 6 bases from V and 14 bases from J, with 17 bases in between. The germline V gene encodes CDR1 SGHAT and CDR2 FQNNGV. CDR3 length equals 12 residues. The CDR3 bases are TGTGCCAGCAGTCCATCAGTGGCGGAGGAGTTCTTC. Protein: CASSPSVAEEFF. Using reference TRBV11-2 and TRBJ2-1 for the parts outside the CDR3, the full variable domain is EAGVAQSPRYKIIEKRQSVAFWCNPISGHATLYWYQQILGQGPKLLIQFQNNGVVDDSQLPKDRFSAERLKGVDSTLKIQPAKLEDSAVYLCASSPSVAEEFFGPGTRLTVL.

The chain combines TRBV12-3 or TRBV12-4 with TRBJ2-2; D unclear. The CDR3 has 12 residues. Trimming pared 5 bases from V and 5 bases from J, leaving 6 bases between. For the CDR3, the DNA is TGTGCCAGCAGTCCCTCGACCGGGGAGCTGTTTTTT. Its protein is CASSPSTGELFF.

This chain connects TRBV11-3 to TRBJ2-3, with 8 bases aligning to TRBD1. The CDR3 consists of 16 residues. Germline V gene data show CDR1 as SGHNT and CDR2 as YENEEA. Unmatched junction bases numbered 5, after V lost 1 base and J lost 2 bases. CDR3 sequence: CASSLGTGTITDTQYF. DNA of the CDR3: TGTGCCAGCAGCTTAGGGACAGGGACGATCACAGATACGCAGTATTTT.

This clone has a count of ten or more. Other nucleotide sequences in the sample specify the same CDR3. CDR3 DNA sequence: TGTGCCAGCAGCTCGGGTACAGATACGCAGTATTTT. It is translated as CASSSGTDTQYF. The chain joins TRBV5-4 to TRBJ2-3, with D hard to call. The length of the CDR3 is 12 residues. Germline V gives CDR1 SGHNT, CDR2 YYREEE (reference sequence). Trimming removed 3 bases from V and 3 bases from J, with 5 bases in between.

The chain uses TRBV19 and TRBJ2-7, with TRBD1 matching 7 bases. V shed 6 bases, J shed 2 bases, and the junction held 1 base outside the gene matches. Germline V gene lookup returns CDR1 LNHDA and CDR2 SQIVND (reference sequence). The CDR3 covers 12 residues. The CDR3 loop reads CASSGTAYEQYF. The CDR3 coding sequence is TGTGCCAGTAGCGGGACAGCCTACGAGCAGTACTTC.

The chain uses TRBV12-2 and TRBJ2-2; TRBD1, as called in the table, went unchecked against the DNA. TRBV12-2 constitutes a pseudogene. The CDR3 has 21 residues. CDR3 nucleotide sequence: TGTGCAAGTCGCTTAATTGGGTGTCGTGGACAGGCGCGATCGAACACCGGGGAGCTGTTTTTT. Amino acid sequence: CASRLIGCRGQARSNTGELFF.

The J gene is TRBJ2-1, the V gene TRBV5-1; D remains unclear. V was clipped by 5 bases and J by 9 bases, with 12 bases between them. The germline V gene encodes CDR1 SGHRS and CDR2 YFSETQ. The CDR3 has 12 residues. The CDR3 bases are TGCGCCAGCAGTTCCAACGCAGGTGAGCAGTTCTTC. Amino acid sequence: CASSSNAGEQFF.

V gene TRBV12-3 or TRBV12-4 combines with J gene TRBJ1-2, with D maybe TRBD1 (5 bases). Trimming cost V 2 bases and J 8 bases, with 9 bases left between them. The CDR3 is 12 amino acids. CDR3 coding DNA: TGTGCCAGCAGTTTACAGGGAGGGGGCTACACCTTC. Protein product: CASSLQGGGYTF.

Remarks on this clone: This specimen includes other DNA sequences encoding the same CDR3. This rearrangement joins TRBV5-1 to TRBJ2-3; D is undetermined. The V gene lost 0 bases and the J gene lost 2 bases, with 10 bases spanning the gap. Germline CDR1 reads SGHRS; CDR2 reads YFSETQ. The CDR3 loop spans 15 amino acids. CDR3 amino acids: CASSLDGGSTDTQYF. DNA of the CDR3: TGCGCCAGCAGCTTGGATGGCGGTTCCACAGATACGCAGTATTTT.

Regarding this clone: This sample includes further DNA sequences coding for the same CDR3. The chain links TRBV7-2 to TRBJ1-1; maybe TRBD1 (5 bases). This CDR3 region has 13 residues. Germline CDR1 SGHTA, CDR2 FQGNSA. V lost 3 bases, J lost 5 bases, and 10 bases lay in between. As DNA, the CDR3 is TGTGCCAGCAGCTTCGGGGGAGGAACTGAAGCTTTCTTT. Translation: CASSFGGGTEAFF.

The V call is TRBV3-1 (or the pseudogene TRBV3-2), the J call TRBJ1-3; D unclear. Germline V lookup: CDR1 LGHDT, CDR2 YNNKEL (reference sequence). The CDR3 is 16 residues long. Trimming removed 4 bases at V and 0 bases at J, with 13 bases between. This CDR3 is CASSPAYSNSGNTIYF. Here the CDR3 DNA reads TGTGCCAGCAGCCCCGCGTACAGTAACTCTGGAAACACCATATATTTT.